At least ten counts were recorded for the clone carrying this TCR beta chain. What it recognizes is unknown. TCRdb processed the 5' RACE reads anew with MiXCR; each CDR3 protein has one entry. The sample lists about 280,000 distinct CDR3 sequences; 8% to 9% were seen once. These data belong to a study of identical twins. Regarding the study as a whole: Alpha sequences that were out-of-frame and twin-shared showed an excess of low generation probability. With monozygotic twins, out-of-frame TCR alpha sharing exceeded what models estimated.

The CDR3 is made up of 16 amino acids. Losses at the gene ends were 0 bases for V and 0 bases for J; bases not matched to a gene: 4. CDR1 LGHNA and CDR2 YNFKEQ come from the germline V gene. The same specimen was also included in a second study, on yellow fever vaccine responses in identical twins. That study reports: Twins' vaccine T cell responses were reported to seem partly convergent and partly personalized.

J is TRBJ2-5 and V is TRBV4-2; 7 bases are shared with TRBD2. The specimen was memory (CD45RO+) T cells sorted from blood. This TCR was recovered from a woman between 18 and 30 years old in good health. The CDR3 sequence: CASSQEKRGHQETQYF. The CDR3, as DNA: TGTGCCAGCAGCCAAGAAAAGCGGGGACACCAAGAGACCCAGTACTTC.